The clone carrying this T cell receptor beta chain was found a few times. The length of the CDR3 is 14 residues. V was pared by 0 bases and J by 5 bases, with 10 bases between. Germline V gene sequence: CDR1 MNHEY, CDR2 SVGEGT. These data are taken from a study of T cell responses to AZD1222 COVID-19 vaccine. Some clones are missing from TCRdb's copy, which holds only in-frame ones; the method was immunoSEQ multiplex PCR. The sample records roughly 150,000 clones, about 89% being singletons. The rearrangement links TRBV6-2 or TRBV6-3 to TRBJ2-5, with unresolved D. The sequence derives from an adult who received the AZD1222 COVID-19 vaccine. Here the sequenced sample was peripheral blood, taken 28 days after the second AZD1222 dose. The chain's CDR3 is CASSYSGSAETQYF. For the CDR3, the DNA is TGTGCCAGCAGTTACTCCGGGTCTGCCGAGACCCAGTACTTC.